This T cell receptor beta chain was sequenced during a study of T cells in women clearing cervical HPV infection. The wider study: Cases' blood sampling followed lesion detection by median approximately 140 days (90 to 200). Notes on the study in general: Effector/memory and HPV-specific T cells were not isolated, and association timing is unknown. Richness plus V gene abundances separated cases from controls with AUC about 0.8.

Sequencing used immunoSEQ multiplex PCR; TCRdb keeps in-frame clones, though not all of them. This table lists around 19,000 clones. Concerning this clone: Its antigen is currently unknown. Read data end 3 residues before the CDR3 end; the end is taken from the germline J gene.

CDR1 and CDR2 from the germline V gene are MNHEY and SVGEGT. The CDR3 sequence is 13 residues long. The V end lost 2 bases, the J end lost 4 bases, and 7 bases lay between the germline ends. The clonotype comes from a woman between 18 and 75 years old with a cervical HPV16 infection that either progressed to CIN3+ or cleared (not recorded which). The rearrangement uses TRBV6-2 or TRBV6-3 and TRBJ2-3; D unresolved. Sequenced sample: blood buffy coat. The CDR3 here is CASSYEGPDTQYF. The sequenced part of the CDR3 DNA is TGTGCCAGCAGTTACGAAGGGCCAGATACG.